These 15 T cell receptor beta chains originate from one sample sequenced in a study of blood T cell repertoires in COVID-19. Using immunoSEQ multiplex PCR, the repertoire was profiled, and TCRdb retains in-frame clones only, with some absent. The sample yields roughly 220,000 clones, roughly 80% seen once. Sequenced material: peripheral blood. The receptors originated from a man aged 25-45 years with active or convalescent COVID-19.

This rearrangement joins TRBV4-2 to TRBJ2-7; TRBD2 matches 12 bases. J was trimmed by 5 bases and V by 6 bases; bases with no gene match: 5. Germline assignment: CDR1 LGHNA and CDR2 YNFKEQ. This CDR3 region has 14 residues. The CDR3 reads CASRNLAGGNEQYF. The DNA of the CDR3 is TGTGCCAGCAGGAACCTAGCGGGGGGGAACGAGCAGTACTTC.

The rearrangement joins TRBV5-4 to TRBJ2-5; TRBD2 matches at 12 bases. The CDR3 runs to 17 residues. The germline gives CDR1 SGHNT, CDR2 YYREEE (reference sequence). Trimming took 3 bases from V and 5 from J; bases not matched to a gene: 11. The chain's CDR3 is CASSSPSGGASMETQYF. CDR3 coding DNA: TGTGCCAGCAGCTCACCTAGCGGGGGGGCCTCCATGGAGACCCAGTACTTC. Full variable domain (outside the CDR3, taken from reference TRBV5-4 and TRBJ2-5): ETGVTQSPTHLIKTRGQQVTLRCSSQSGHNTVSWYQQALGQGPQFIFQYYREEENGRGNFPPRFSGLQFPNYSSELNVNALELDDSALYLCASSSPSGGASMETQYFGPGTRLLVL.

This rearrangement joins TRBV3-1 (or the pseudogene TRBV3-2) to TRBJ1-1; the match to TRBD1 covers 9 bases. CDR3 length: 16 residues. V gave up 6 bases and J gave up 1 base; unmatched junction bases: 9. The V gene's germline CDR1 is LGHDT and CDR2 YNNKEL (reference sequence). The CDR3 here is CASRQHGQGTNTEAFF. DNA of the CDR3: TGTGCCAGCAGACAACACGGACAGGGGACGAACACTGAAGCTTTCTTT.

In this sample, this clone turned up a few times. The chain has TRBV11-2 and TRBJ2-2; D may be TRBD2 (6 bases). Trimming removed 8 bases from V and 7 bases from J, with 8 bases in between. The V gene's germline CDR1 is SGHAT and CDR2 FQNNGV. The CDR3 runs 11 residues. Written as DNA, the CDR3 is TGTGCCAGCCCCGGGGGCGGGGAGCTGTTTTTT. This codes for CASPGGGELFF.

In this sample, this clone turned up once. The chain recombines TRBV7-9 with TRBJ2-2; no clear D. CDR1 is SEHNR and CDR2 is FQNEAQ in the germline V gene (reference sequence). CDR3 length equals 15 residues. V was shortened by 1 base and J by 10 bases, with 16 bases between the two germline ends. CDR3 nucleotide sequence: TGTGCCAGCAGCTTAGTAGCAGAAGCCCGAGCGGAGCTGTTTTTT. Protein sequence: CASSLVAEARAELFF.

The V call is TRBV6-2 or TRBV6-3, the J call TRBJ2-7; 7 nucleotides align to TRBD2. J lost 3 bases, V lost 5 bases, and 7 bases had no gene match. The CDR3 contains 14 residues. From germline, CDR1 is MNHEY and CDR2 SVGEGT. CDR3 amino acids: CASSHPRGDYEQYF. CDR3 DNA sequence: TGTGCCAGCAGTCATCCCCGGGGGGACTACGAGCAGTACTTC.

The chain joins TRBV6-8 to TRBJ1-6; no definite D call. This CDR3 region has 15 residues. Germline-derived CDR1 and CDR2 are MNHGY and SAAAGT. V lost 7 bases and J 8 bases, leaving 18 bases between the germline ends. This chain's CDR3 is CASTPRRVEDSPLHF. CDR3 sequence (DNA): TGTGCCAGCACTCCAAGGAGGGTAGAAGATTCACCCCTCCACTTT.

The chain employs TRBV5-1 and TRBJ1-5; 9 nucleotides align to TRBD1. The germline CDR1 and CDR2 sequences are SGHRS and YFSETQ. This CDR3 region has 15 residues. The junction had 0 bases not matched to a gene; V was cut back by 0 bases and J by 2 bases. CDR3 in DNA: TGCGCCAGCAGCTTGGGGACAGGGGGCAATCAGCCCCAGCATTTT. It encodes CASSLGTGGNQPQHF.

The V and J genes are TRBV7-9 and TRBJ2-2; TRBD2 matches at 13 bases. The CDR3 covers 16 residues. J was trimmed by 6 bases and V by 4 bases; bases with no gene match: 5. Germline V CDR1 and CDR2: SEHNR, FQNEAQ (reference sequence). Written as DNA, the CDR3 is TGTGCCAGCAGCTCCCCGACTAGCGGGGGGCCCGGGGAGCTGTTTTTT. This gives the protein CASSSPTSGGPGELFF.

This sequence joins TRBV5-1 and TRBJ1-5; D remains unclear. Germline lookup yields CDR1 SGHRS and CDR2 YFSETQ. With 4 bases removed from V and 1 base from J, the gap between germline ends came to 15 bases. This CDR3 region has 16 residues. CDR3 DNA sequence: TGCGCCAGCAGCGCTCTTCCGGGTACGAGCAATCAGCCCCAGCATTTT. Translated, it gives CASSALPGTSNQPQHF.

The chain has TRBV28 and TRBJ1-1, with 10 bases fitting TRBD1. Germline values: CDR1 MDHEN, CDR2 SYDVKM. The CDR3 has 13 amino acids. The V gene end was trimmed by 3 bases and the J gene end by 10 bases; junction bases not matched to a gene: 5. CDR3 amino acids: CASSLPGQGSAFF. As DNA, the CDR3 is TGTGCCAGCAGTTTGCCGGGACAGGGGTCAGCTTTCTTT.

This sequence joins TRBV29-1 and TRBJ2-1; possibly TRBD2 for D (6 bases). V shed 0 bases and J shed 7 bases, with 16 bases lying between them. Looked up from germline, CDR1 is SQVTM and CDR2 is ANQGSEA. CDR3 length equals 15 residues. CDR3 nucleotide sequence: TGCAGCGTTGAAGATAAGGGACTCTTTGGGAATGAGCAGTTCTTC. Its protein is CSVEDKGLFGNEQFF.

V is TRBV4-2 and J is TRBJ2-7; D is unresolved. The CDR3 totals 15 residues. The V and J ends lost 1 base and 5 bases respectively, with 15 bases between them. Germline V lookup: CDR1 LGHNA, CDR2 YNFKEQ. This CDR3 reads CASSQGPIATNEQYF. CDR3 bases: TGTGCCAGCAGCCAAGGTCCCATAGCTACCAACGAGCAGTACTTC.

The chain joins TRBV6-2 or TRBV6-3 to TRBJ2-3; possibly TRBD1 for D (6 bases). The length of the CDR3 is 15 residues. Germline V gene lookup returns CDR1 MNHEY and CDR2 SVGEGT. Trimming pared 2 bases from V and 1 base from J, leaving 10 bases between. Written as DNA, the CDR3 is TGTGCCAGCAGTTACGTGGGGGCGCGCACAGATACGCAGTATTTT. Encoded protein: CASSYVGARTDTQYF.

V and J are TRBV19 and TRBJ1-1, with a possible D match to TRBD1 (5 bases). The CDR3 consists of 12 residues. CDR1 and CDR2 from the germline V gene are LNHDA and SQIVND (reference sequence). Trimming stripped 1 base from V and 8 bases from J, with 8 bases between. The CDR3 protein is CASSIGTTEAFF. CDR3 sequence (DNA): TGTGCCAGTAGTATAGGGACAACCGAAGCTTTCTTT.